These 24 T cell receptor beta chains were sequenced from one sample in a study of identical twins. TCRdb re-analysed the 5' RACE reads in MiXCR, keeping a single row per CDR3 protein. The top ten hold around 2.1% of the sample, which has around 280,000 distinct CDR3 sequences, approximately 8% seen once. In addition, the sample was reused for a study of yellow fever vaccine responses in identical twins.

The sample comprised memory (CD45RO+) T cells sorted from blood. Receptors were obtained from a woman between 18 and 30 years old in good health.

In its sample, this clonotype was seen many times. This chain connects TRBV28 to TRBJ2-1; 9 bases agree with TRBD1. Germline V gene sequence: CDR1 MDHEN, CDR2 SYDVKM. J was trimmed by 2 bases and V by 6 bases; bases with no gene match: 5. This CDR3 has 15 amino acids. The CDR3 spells CASRPGQGPYNEQFF. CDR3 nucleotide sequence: TGTGCCAGCAGGCCGGGACAGGGTCCCTACAATGAGCAGTTCTTC. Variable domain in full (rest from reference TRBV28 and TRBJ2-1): DVKVTQSSRYLVKRTGEKVFLECVQDMDHENMFWYRQDPGLGLRLIYFSYDVKMKEKGDIPEGYSVSREKKERFSLILESASTNQTSMYLCASRPGQGPYNEQFFGPGTRLTVL.

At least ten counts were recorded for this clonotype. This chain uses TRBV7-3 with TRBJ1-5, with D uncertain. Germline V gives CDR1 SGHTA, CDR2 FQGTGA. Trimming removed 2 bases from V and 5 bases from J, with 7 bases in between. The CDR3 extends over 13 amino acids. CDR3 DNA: TGTGCCAGCAGCTTATCCCCGGATCAGCCCCAGCATTTT. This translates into CASSLSPDQPQHF.

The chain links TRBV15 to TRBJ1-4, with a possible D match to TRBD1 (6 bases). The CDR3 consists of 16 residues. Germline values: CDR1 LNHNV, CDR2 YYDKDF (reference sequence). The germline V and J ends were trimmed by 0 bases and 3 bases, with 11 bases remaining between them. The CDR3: CATSRDPRGSNEKLFF. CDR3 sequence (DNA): TGTGCCACCAGCAGAGATCCCAGGGGTTCTAATGAAAAACTGTTTTTT. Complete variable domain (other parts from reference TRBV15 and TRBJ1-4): DAMVIQNPRYQVTQFGKPVTLSCSQTLNHNVMYWYQQKSSQAPKLLFHYYDKDFNNEADTPDNFQSRRPNTSFCFLDIRSPGLGDTAMYLCATSRDPRGSNEKLFFGSGTQLSVL.

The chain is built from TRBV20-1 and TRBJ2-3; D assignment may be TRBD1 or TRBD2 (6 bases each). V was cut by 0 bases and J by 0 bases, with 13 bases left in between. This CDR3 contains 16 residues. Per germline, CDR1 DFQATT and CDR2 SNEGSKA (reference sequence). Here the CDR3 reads CSARDPGATSTDTQYF. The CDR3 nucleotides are TGCAGTGCTAGAGATCCGGGGGCCACCAGCACAGATACGCAGTATTTT.

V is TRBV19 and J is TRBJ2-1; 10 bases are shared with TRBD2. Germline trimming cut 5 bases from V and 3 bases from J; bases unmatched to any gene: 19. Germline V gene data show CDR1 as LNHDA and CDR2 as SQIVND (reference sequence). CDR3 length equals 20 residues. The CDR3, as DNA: TGTGCCAGTAGTCCCGGGAGGGCTAGCGGGAGAGGGGGCCTCTACAATGAGCAGTTCTTC. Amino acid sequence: CASSPGRASGRGGLYNEQFF.

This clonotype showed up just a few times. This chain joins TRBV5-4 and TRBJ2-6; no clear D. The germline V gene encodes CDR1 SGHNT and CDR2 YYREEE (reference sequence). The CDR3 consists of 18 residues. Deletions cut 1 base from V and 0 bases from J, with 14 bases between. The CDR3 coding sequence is TGTGCCAGCAGCTTGATGATCAGCACGAGCTCTGGGGCCAACGTCCTGACTTTC. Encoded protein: CASSLMISTSSGANVLTF. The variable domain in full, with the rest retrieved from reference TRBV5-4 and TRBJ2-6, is ETGVTQSPTHLIKTRGQQVTLRCSSQSGHNTVSWYQQALGQGPQFIFQYYREEENGRGNFPPRFSGLQFPNYSSELNVNALELDDSALYLCASSLMISTSSGANVLTFGAGSRLTVL.

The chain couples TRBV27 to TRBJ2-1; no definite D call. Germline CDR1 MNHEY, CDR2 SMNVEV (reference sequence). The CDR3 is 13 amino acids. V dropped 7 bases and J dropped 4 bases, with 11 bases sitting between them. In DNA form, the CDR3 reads TGTGCCAGCAAAAGGGCCGGGTACAATGAGCAGTTCTTC. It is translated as CASKRAGYNEQFF.

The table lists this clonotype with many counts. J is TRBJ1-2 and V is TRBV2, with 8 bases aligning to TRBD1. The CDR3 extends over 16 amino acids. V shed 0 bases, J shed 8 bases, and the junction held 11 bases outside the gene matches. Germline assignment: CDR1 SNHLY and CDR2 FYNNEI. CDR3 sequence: CASSEAQRDRLKGYTF. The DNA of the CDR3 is TGTGCCAGCAGTGAAGCGCAAAGGGACAGGTTAAAGGGCTACACCTTC.

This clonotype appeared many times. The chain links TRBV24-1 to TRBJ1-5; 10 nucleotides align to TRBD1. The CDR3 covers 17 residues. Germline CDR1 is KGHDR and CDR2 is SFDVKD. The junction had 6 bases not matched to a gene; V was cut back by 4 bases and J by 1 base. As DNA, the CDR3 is TGTGCCACCAGTGAGGGACAGGGGACTAGGAGCAATCAGCCCCAGCATTTT. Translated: CATSEGQGTRSNQPQHF.

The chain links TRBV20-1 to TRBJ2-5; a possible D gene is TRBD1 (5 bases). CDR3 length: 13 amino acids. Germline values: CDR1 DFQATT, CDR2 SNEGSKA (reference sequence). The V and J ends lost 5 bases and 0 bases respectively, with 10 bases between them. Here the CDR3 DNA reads TGCAGTGCTTCCGGACAAAACCAAGAGACCCAGTACTTC. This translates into CSASGQNQETQYF.

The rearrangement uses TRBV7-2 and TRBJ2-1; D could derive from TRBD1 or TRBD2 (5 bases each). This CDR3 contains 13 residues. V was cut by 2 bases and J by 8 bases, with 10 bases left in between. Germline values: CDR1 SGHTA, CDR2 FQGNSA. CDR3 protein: CASSLWGIDEQFF. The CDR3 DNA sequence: TGTGCCAGCAGCTTATGGGGGATCGATGAGCAGTTCTTC.

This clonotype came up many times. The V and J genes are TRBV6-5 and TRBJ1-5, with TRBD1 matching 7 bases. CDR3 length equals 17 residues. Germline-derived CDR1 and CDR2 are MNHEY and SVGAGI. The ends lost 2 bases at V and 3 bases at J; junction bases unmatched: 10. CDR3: CASSYTPTGFLNQPQHF. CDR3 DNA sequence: TGTGCCAGCAGTTACACCCCGACAGGGTTCCTCAATCAGCCCCAGCATTTT.

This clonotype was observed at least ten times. The CDR3 sequence is CASSQDLAGGFEQFF. Here the CDR3 DNA reads TGTGCCAGCAGCCAAGATTTGGCGGGGGGGTTTGAGCAGTTCTTC. The rearrangement joins TRBV3-1 to TRBJ2-1, with TRBD2 matching over 9 bases. The CDR3 is 15 amino acids. The germline V gene encodes CDR1 LGHDT and CDR2 YNNKEL (reference sequence). J was trimmed by 9 bases and V by 0 bases; bases with no gene match: 6.

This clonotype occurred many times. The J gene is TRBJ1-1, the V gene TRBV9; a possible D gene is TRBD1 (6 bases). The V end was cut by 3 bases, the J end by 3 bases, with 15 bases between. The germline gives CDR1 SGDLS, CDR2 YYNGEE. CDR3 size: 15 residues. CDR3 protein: CASSGAINRDTEAFF. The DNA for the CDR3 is TGTGCCAGCAGCGGAGCGATAAACAGGGACACTGAAGCTTTCTTT.

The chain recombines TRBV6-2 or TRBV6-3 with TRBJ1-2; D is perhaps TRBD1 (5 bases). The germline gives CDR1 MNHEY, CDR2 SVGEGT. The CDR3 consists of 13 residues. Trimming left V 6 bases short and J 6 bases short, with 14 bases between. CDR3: CASRRSGLDGYTF. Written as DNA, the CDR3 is TGTGCCAGCAGACGCTCAGGGTTGGATGGCTACACCTTC.

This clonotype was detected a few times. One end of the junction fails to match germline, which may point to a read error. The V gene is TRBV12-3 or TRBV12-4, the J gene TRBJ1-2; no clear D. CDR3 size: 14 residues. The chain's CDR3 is CVSTPFPESRGYTF. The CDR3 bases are TGTGTCAGCACCCCTTTTCCAGAATCGCGGGGCTACACCTTC.

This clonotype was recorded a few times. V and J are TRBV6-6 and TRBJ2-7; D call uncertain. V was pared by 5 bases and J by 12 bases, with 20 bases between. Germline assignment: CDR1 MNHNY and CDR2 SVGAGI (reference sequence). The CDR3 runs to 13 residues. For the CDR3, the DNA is TGTGCCAGCAGTACTGGCCAGACGGGTGGTCTGTACGTC. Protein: CASSTGQTGGLYV.

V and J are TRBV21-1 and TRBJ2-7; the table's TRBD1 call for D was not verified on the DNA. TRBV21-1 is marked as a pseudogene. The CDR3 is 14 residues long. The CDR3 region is CASSRAGGSYEQYV. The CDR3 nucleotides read TGTGCCAGCAGCAGGGCAGGGGGTAGCTACGAGCAGTACGTC.

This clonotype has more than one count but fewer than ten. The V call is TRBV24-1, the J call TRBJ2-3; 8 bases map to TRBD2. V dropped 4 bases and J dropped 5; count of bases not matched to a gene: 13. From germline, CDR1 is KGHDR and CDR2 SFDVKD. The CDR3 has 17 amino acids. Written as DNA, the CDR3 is TGTGCCACCAGTGACCCCTCGGCTAGCGGGTTATTAGATACGCAGTATTTT. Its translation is CATSDPSASGLLDTQYF.

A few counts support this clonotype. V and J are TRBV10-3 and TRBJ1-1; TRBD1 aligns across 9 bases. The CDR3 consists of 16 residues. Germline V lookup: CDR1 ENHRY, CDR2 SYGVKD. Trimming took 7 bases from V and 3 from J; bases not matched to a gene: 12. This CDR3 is CAITKARDRVYTEAFF. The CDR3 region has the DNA TGTGCCATCACAAAAGCCCGGGACAGGGTTTACACTGAAGCTTTCTTT.

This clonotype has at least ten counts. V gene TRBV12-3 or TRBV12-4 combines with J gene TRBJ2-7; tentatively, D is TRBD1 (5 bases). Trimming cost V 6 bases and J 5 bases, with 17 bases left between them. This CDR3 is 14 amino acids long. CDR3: CASRSPRLGDEQYF. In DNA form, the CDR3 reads TGTGCCAGCAGGTCTCCTCGCCTAGGGGACGAGCAGTACTTC.

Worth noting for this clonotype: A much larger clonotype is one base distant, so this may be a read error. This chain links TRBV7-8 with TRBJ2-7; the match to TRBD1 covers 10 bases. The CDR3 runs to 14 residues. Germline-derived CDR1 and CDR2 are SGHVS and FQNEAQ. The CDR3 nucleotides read TGTGCCAGCAGCTTAGGGGACAGGGGCTACGATCAGTACTTC. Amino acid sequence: CASSLGDRGYDQYF. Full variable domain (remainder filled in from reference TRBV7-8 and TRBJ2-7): GAGVSQSPRYKVAKRGQDVALRCDPISGHVSLFWYQQALGQGPEFLTYFQNEAQLDKSGLPSDRFFAERPEGSVSTLKIQRTQQEDSAVYLCASSLGDRGYDQYFGPGTRLTVT.

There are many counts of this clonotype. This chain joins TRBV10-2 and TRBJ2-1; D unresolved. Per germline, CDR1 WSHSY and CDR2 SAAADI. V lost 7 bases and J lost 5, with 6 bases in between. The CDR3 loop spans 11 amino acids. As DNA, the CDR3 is TGCGCCAGCATCTTGAACAATGAGCAGTTCTTC. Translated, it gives CASILNNEQFF.

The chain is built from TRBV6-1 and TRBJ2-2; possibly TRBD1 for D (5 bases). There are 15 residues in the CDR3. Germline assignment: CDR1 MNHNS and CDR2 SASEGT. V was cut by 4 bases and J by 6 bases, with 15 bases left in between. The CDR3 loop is CASSAHGAVAGELFF. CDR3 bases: TGTGCCAGCAGTGCCCATGGGGCAGTGGCCGGGGAGCTGTTTTTT.